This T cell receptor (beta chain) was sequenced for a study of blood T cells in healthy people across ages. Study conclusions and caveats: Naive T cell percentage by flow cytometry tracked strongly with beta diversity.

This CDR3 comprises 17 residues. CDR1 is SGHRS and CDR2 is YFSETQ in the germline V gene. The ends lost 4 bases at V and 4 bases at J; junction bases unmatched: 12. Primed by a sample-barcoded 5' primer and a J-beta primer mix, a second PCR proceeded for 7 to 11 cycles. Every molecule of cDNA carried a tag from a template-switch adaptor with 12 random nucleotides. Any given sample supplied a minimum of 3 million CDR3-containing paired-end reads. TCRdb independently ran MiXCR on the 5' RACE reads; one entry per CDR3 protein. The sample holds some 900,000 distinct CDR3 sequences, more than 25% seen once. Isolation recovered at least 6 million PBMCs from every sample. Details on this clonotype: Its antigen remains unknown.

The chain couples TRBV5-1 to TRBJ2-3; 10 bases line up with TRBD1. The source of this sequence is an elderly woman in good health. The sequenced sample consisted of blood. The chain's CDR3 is CASSLSTGTGVADTQYF. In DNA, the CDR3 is TGCGCCAGCAGCCTGTCCACCGGGACAGGGGTGGCAGATACGCAGTATTTT.